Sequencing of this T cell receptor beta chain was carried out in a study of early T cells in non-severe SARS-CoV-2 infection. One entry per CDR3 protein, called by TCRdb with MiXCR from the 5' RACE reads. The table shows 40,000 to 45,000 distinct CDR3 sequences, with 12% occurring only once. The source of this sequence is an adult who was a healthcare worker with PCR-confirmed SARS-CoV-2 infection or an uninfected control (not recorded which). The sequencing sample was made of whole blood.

CDR3 nucleotide sequence: TGTGCCAGCAGCCAAGAGGTTGGAGGGGGCCGGGAGACCCAGTACTTC. This sequence encodes CASSQEVGGGRETQYF. The J gene is TRBJ2-5, the V gene TRBV4-2; D might be TRBD1 (7 bases). Germline V gene sequence: CDR1 LGHNA, CDR2 YNFKEQ. V was shortened by 0 bases and J by 5 bases, with 16 bases between the two germline ends. This CDR3 comprises 16 residues.